This T cell receptor (beta chain) was sequenced during a study of blood T cell repertoires in COVID-19. Germline CDR1 is SGHRS and CDR2 is YFSETQ. The CDR3 totals 13 residues. Trimming took 2 bases from V and 4 from J, leaving 9 bases between them. Remarks on this clone: The sample has other DNA sequences that encode this CDR3 too.

Authors' processing steps: By means of reference gene primer amplification, nucleated cell counts were estimated. The protocol was immunoSEQ multiplex PCR, while the TCRdb copy is restricted to in-frame clones and leaves out a portion. Clonal size and the V and J genes are those of that table, whereas D and trimming came from the DNA. The data contain about 75,000 clones, 79% of them singletons. The sequencing sample was made of peripheral blood. V gene TRBV5-1 combines with J gene TRBJ1-1, with D tentatively TRBD1 (5 bases). The receptor's source is an elderly woman with active or convalescent COVID-19. CDR3: CASSLEGATEAFF. CDR3 bases: TGCGCCAGCAGCTTAGAAGGGGCCACTGAAGCTTTCTTT.